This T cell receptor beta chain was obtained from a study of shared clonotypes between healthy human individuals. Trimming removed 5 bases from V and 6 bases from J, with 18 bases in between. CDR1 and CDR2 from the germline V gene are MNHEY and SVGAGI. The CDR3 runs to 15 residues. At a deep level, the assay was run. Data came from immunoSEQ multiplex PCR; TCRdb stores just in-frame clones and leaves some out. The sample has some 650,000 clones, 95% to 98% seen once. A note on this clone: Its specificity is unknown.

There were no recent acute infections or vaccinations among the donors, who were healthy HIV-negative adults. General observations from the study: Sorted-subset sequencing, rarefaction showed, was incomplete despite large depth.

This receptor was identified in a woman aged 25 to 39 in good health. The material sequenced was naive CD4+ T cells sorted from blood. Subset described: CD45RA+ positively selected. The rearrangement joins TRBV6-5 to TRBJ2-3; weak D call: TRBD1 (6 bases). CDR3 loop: CASSPTGRMVDTQYF. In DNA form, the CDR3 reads TGTGCCAGCAGTCCGACAGGCCGAATGGTGGATACGCAGTATTTT.